The next 2 T cell receptor beta chains were all read from a single sample in a study of cytomegalovirus exposure and HLA in healthy donors. Researchers ran the PCR with 60 Vbeta and 13 Jbeta primers. Clones were read by immunoSEQ multiplex PCR, and TCRdb kept only the in-frame ones, dropping some. This table has 130,000 or so clones, 75% to 90% appearing once. The material sequenced was PBMCs. These receptors all stem from a woman in her 30s in good health and CMV-seropositive.

The chain has TRBV25-1 and TRBJ1-2; TRBD1 aligns across 11 bases. CDR3 length: 15 residues. Looked up from germline, CDR1 is MGHDK and CDR2 is SYGVNS. The trim removed 0 bases at V and 8 bases at J, leaving 5 bases unmatched. The CDR3 loop reads CASSEYWTGGDGYTF. The CDR3 DNA is TGTGCCAGCAGTGAATATTGGACAGGGGGCGACGGCTACACCTTC.

The chain is built from TRBV5-6 and TRBJ2-1; TRBD1 is a possible D gene (5 bases). The V end was cut by 1 base, the J end by 5 bases, with 10 bases between. This CDR3 region has 14 residues. Germline values: CDR1 SGHDT, CDR2 YYEEEE. The CDR3 protein is CASSLWGLDNEQFF. CDR3 sequence (DNA): TGTGCCAGCAGCTTGTGGGGCCTAGACAATGAGCAGTTCTTC.